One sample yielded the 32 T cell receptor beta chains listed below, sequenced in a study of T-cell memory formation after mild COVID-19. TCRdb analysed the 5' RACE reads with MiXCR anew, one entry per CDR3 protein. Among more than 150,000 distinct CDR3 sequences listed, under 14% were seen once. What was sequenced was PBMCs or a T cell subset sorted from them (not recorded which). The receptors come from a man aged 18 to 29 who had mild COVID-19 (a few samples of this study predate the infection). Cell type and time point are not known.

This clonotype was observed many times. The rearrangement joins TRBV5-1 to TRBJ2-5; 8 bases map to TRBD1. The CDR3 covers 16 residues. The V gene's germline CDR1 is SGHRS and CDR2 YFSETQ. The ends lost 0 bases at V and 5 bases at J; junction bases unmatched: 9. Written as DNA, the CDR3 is TGCGCCAGCAGCTTGGGGCGGCAGGGGGCCAGTGAGACCCAGTACTTC. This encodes CASSLGRQGASETQYF.

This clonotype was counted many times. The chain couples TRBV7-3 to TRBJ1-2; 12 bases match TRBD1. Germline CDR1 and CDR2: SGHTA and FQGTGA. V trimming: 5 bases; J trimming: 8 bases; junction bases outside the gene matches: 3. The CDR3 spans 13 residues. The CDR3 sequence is CASSTGTGGGYTF. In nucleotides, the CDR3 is TGTGCCAGCAGCACCGGGACAGGGGGCGGCTACACCTTC. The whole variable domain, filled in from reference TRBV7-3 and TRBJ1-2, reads GAGVSQTPSNKVTEKGKYVELRCDPISGHTALYWYRQSLGQGPEFLIYFQGTGAADDSGLPNDRFFAVRPEGSVSTLKIQRTERGDSAVYLCASSTGTGGGYTFGSGTRLTVV.

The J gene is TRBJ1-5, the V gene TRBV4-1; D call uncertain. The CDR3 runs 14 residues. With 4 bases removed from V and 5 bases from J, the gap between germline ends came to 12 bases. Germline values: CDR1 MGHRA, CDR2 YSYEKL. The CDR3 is CASSRTSTHQPQHF. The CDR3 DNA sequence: TGCGCCAGCAGCCGAACTTCCACCCATCAGCCCCAGCATTTT.

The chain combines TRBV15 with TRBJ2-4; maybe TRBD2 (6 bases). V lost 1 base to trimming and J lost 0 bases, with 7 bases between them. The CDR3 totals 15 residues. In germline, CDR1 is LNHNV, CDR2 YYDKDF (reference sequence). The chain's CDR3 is CATSRGGVAKNIQYF. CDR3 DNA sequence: TGTGCCACCAGCAGAGGGGGGGTAGCCAAAAACATTCAGTACTTC.

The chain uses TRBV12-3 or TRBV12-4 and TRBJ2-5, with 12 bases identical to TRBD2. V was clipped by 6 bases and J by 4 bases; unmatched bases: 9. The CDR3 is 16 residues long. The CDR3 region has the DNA TGTGCCAGCAGATCATCTAGCGGGGGGGCCAGAGAGACCCAGTACTTC. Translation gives CASRSSSGGARETQYF.

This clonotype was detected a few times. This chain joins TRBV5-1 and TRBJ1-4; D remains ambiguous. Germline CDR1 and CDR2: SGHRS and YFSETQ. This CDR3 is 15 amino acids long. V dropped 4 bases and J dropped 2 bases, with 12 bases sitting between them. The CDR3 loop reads CASSLDGFTNEKLFF. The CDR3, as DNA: TGCGCCAGCAGCCTTGATGGCTTTACTAATGAAAAACTGTTTTTT.

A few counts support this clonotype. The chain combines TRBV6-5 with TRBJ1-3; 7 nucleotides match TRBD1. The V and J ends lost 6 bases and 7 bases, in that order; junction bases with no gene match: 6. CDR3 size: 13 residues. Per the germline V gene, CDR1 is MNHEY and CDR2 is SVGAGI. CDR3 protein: CASRPTGRNTIYF. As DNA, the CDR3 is TGTGCCAGCAGGCCGACAGGGAGGAACACCATATATTTT.

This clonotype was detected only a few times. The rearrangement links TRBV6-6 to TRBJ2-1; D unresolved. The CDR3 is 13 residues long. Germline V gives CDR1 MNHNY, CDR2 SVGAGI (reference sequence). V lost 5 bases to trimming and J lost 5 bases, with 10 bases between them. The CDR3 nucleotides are TGTGCCAGCAGTCTCTCCTGGGACAATGAGCAGTTCTTC. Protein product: CASSLSWDNEQFF.

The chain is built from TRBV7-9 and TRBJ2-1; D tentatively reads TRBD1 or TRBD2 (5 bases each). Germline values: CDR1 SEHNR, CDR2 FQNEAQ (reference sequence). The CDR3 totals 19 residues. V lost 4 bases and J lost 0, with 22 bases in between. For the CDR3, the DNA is TGTGCCAGCAGCTCCCCCCCCAGGGACGATCTAAGCTCCTACAATGAGCAGTTCTTC. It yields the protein CASSSPPRDDLSSYNEQFF.

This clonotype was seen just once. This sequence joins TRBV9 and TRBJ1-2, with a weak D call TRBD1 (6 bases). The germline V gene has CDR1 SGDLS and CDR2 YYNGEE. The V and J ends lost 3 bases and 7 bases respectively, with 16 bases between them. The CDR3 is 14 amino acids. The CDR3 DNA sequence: TGTGCCAGCAGCGCCAACTTTCAGGGGAGTGGCTACACCTTC. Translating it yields CASSANFQGSGYTF.

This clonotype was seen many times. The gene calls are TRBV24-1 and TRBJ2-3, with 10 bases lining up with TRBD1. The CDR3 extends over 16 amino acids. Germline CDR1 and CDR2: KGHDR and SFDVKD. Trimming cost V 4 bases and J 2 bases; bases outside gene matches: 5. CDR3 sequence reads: CATSEAGTGDTDTQYF. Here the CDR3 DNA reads TGTGCCACCAGTGAGGCCGGGACAGGGGACACAGATACGCAGTATTTT.

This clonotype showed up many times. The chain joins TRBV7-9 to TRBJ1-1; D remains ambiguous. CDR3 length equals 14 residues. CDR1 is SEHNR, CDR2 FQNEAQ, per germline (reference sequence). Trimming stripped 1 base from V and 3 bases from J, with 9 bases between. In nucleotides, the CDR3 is TGTGCCAGCAGCTTAGTCTCGGCGGACACTGAAGCTTTCTTT. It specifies CASSLVSADTEAFF. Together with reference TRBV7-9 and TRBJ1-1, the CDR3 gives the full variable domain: DTGVSQNPRHKITKRGQNVTFRCDPISEHNRLYWYRQTLGQGPEFLTYFQNEAQLEKSRLLSDRFSAERPKGSFSTLEIQRTEQGDSAMYLCASSLVSADTEAFFGQGTRLTVV.

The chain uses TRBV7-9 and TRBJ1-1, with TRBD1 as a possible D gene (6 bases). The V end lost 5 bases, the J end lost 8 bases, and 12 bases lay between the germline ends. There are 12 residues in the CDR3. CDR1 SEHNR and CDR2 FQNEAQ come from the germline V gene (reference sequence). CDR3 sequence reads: CASSRDIGEAFF. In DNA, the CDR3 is TGTGCCAGCAGCCGGGACATCGGGGAAGCTTTCTTT.

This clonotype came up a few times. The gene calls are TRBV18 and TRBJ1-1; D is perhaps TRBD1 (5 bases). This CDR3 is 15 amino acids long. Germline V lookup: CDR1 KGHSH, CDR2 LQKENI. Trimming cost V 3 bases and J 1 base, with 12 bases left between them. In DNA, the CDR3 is TGTGCCAGCTCACCGAGAAACAGGAAGAACACTGAAGCTTTCTTT. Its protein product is CASSPRNRKNTEAFF.

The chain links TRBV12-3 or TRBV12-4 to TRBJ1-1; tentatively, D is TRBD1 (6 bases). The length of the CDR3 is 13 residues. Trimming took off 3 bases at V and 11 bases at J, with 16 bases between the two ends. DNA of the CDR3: TGTGCCAGCAGTTTGGGCAGGGGACAAATGGCTTTCTTT. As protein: CASSLGRGQMAFF.

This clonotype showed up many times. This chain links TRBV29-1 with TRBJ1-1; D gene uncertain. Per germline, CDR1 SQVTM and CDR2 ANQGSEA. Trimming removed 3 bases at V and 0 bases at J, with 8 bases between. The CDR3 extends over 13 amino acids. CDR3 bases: TGCAGCGTTGACCCCGCATTGAACACTGAAGCTTTCTTT. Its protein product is CSVDPALNTEAFF.

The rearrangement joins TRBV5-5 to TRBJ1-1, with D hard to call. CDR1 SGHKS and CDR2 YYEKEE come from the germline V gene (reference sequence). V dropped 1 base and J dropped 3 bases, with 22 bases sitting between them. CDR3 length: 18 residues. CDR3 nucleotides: TGTGCCAGCAGCTTGAAGCTGTGGAGGGATTCCCCCTACACTGAAGCTTTCTTT. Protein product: CASSLKLWRDSPYTEAFF.

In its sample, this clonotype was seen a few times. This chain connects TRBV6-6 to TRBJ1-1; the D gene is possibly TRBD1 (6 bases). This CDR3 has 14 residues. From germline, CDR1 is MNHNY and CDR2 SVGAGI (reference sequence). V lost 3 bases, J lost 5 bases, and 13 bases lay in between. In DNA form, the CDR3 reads TGTGCCAGCAGTTATCAGGGGCAAGGAACTGAAGCTTTCTTT. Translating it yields CASSYQGQGTEAFF.

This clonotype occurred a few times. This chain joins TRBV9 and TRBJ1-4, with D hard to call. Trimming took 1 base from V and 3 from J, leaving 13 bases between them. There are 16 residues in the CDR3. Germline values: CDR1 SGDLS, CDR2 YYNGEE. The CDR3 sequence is CASSVLGGMANEKLFF. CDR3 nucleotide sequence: TGTGCCAGCAGCGTACTGGGAGGGATGGCTAATGAAAAACTGTTTTTT.

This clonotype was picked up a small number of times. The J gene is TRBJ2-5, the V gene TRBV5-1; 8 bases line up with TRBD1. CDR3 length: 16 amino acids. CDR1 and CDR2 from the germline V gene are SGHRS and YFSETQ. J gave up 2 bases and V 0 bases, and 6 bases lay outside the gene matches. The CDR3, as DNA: TGCGCCAGCAGCTTGGGTGGGACAGGTCCTCAAGAGACCCAGTACTTC. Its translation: CASSLGGTGPQETQYF.

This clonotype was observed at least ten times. The CDR3 DNA reads TGTGCCAGCAGCATTGGGAGGTACAATGAGCAGTTCTTC. Protein product: CASSIGRYNEQFF. The chain uses TRBV7-8 and TRBJ2-1; a possible D gene is TRBD2 (6 bases). The CDR3 is made up of 13 amino acids. V dropped 5 bases and J dropped 4 bases, with 9 bases sitting between them. Germline lookup yields CDR1 SGHVS and CDR2 FQNEAQ.

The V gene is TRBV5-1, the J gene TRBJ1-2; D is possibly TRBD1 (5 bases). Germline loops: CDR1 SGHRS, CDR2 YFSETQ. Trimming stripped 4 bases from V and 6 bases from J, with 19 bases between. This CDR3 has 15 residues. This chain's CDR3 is CASSPDSTGVNGYTF. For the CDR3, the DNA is TGCGCCAGCAGCCCAGACTCCACAGGCGTAAATGGCTACACCTTC.

CDR3 coding DNA: TGTGCCAGCAGCTTAGCGAGAGCGGCTGAAGCTTTCTTT. The encoded protein is CASSLARAAEAFF. The chain joins TRBV7-2 to TRBJ1-1; D is undetermined. Trimming stripped 0 bases from V and 6 bases from J, with 8 bases between. CDR3 length equals 13 residues. Germline V gives CDR1 SGHTA, CDR2 FQGNSA.

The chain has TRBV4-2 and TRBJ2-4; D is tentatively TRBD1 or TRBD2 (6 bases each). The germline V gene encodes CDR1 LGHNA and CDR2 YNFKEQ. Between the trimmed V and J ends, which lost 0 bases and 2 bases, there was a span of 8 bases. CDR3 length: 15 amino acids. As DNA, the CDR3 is TGTGCCAGCAGCCAAGATCGGGGGCCCAAAAACATTCAGTACTTC. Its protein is CASSQDRGPKNIQYF.

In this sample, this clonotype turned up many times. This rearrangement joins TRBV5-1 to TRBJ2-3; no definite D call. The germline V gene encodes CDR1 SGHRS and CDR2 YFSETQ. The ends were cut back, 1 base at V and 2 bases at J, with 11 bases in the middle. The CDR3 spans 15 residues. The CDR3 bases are TGCGCCAGCAGCTTGCGGGCAGAAGACACAGATACGCAGTATTTT. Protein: CASSLRAEDTDTQYF.

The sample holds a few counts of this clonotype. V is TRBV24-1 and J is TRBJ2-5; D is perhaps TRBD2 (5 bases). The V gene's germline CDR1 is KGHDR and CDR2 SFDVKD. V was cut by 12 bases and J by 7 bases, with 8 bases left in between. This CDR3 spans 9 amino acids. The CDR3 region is CAARVTQYF. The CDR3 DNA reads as TGTGCCGCGAGGGTGACCCAGTACTTC.

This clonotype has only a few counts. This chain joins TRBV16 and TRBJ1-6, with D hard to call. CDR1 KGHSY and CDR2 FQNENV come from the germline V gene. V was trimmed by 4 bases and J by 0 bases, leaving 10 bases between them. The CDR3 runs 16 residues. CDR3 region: CASSPPHGSYNSPLHF. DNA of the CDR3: TGTGCCAGCAGCCCACCGCACGGCTCCTATAATTCACCCCTCCACTTT.

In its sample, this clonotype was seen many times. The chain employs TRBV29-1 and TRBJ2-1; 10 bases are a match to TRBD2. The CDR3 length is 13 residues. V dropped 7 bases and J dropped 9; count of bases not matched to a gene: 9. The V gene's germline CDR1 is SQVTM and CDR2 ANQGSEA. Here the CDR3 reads CSEKRGGIGEQFF. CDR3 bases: TGCAGCGAAAAGCGGGGGGGAATCGGTGAGCAGTTCTTC.

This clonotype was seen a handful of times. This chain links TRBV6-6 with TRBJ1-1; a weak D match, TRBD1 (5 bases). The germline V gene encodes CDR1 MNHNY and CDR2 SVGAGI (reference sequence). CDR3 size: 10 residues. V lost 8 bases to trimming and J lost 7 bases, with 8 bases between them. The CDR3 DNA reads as TGTGCCAGCGGGGGAGGTGAAGCTTTCTTT. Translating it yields CASGGGEAFF.

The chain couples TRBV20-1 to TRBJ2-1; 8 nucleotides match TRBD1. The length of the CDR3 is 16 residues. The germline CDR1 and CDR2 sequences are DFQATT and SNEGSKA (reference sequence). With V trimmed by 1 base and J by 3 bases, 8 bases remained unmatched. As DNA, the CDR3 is TGCAGTGCTAGAGGGCGGCAGGGGGCGAACTACAATGAGCAGTTCTTC. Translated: CSARGRQGANYNEQFF.

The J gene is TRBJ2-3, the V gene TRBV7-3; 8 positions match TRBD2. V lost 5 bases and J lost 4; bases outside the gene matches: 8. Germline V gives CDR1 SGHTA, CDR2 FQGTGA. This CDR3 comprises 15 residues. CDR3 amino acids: CASSPSLSGADTQYF. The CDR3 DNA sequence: TGTGCCAGCAGCCCGTCTCTTAGCGGGGCAGATACGCAGTATTTT. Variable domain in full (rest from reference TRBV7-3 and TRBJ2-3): GAGVSQTPSNKVTEKGKYVELRCDPISGHTALYWYRQSLGQGPEFLIYFQGTGAADDSGLPNDRFFAVRPEGSVSTLKIQRTERGDSAVYLCASSPSLSGADTQYFGPGTRLTVL.

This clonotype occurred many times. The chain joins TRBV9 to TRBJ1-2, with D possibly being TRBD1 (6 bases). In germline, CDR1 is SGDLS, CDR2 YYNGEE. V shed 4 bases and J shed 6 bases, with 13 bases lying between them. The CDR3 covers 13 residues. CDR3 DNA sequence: TGTGCCAGCAGCACCCGACAGGAGGATGGCTACACCTTC. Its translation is CASSTRQEDGYTF.